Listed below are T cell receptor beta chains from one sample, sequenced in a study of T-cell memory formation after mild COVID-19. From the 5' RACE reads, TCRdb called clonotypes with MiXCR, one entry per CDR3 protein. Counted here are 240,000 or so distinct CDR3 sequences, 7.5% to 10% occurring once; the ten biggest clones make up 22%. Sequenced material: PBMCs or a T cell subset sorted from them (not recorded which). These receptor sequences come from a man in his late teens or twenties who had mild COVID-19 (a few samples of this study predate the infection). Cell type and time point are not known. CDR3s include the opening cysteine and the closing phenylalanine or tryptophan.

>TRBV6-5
CASRKRAGTLSGSNSPLHF
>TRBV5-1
CASSLDGGGGELFF
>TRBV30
CAWSMPNTEAFF
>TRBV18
CASSPLLSNGEQFF
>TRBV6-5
CASRYSGDYGYTF
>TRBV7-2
CASSLAATRANYGYTF
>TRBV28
CASNPPGVNTGELFF
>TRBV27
CASRPGTGVTEAFF
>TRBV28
CASSLRGNGYTF
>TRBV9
CASSVAPTGMNTQYF
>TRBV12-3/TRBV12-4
CASSPAQGAVLYF
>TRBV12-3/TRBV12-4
CASSLRVAGTGELFF
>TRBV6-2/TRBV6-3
CASRQHNQETQYF
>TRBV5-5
CASSRRQGPNIQYF
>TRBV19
CASSRGTLRDTGELFF
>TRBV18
CASSMQNSGNTEAFF
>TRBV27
CASGYGTANTEAFF
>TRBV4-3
CASSQVSGNTDTQYF
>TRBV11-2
CASSPGRYEQYF
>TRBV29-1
CSVEDLSGGLYEQYF
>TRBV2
CASSEDANEQFF
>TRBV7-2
CASRPPSGGYNEQFF
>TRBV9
CASSARAGPTDTQYF
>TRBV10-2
CASSDPESGTQYF
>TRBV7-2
CASSLGVRPQHF
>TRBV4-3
CASSRARGVNYGYTF
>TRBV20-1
CSAYSQGAFTEAFF
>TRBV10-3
CAISDRENTEAFF
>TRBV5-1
CASSFRGSGGDTQYF
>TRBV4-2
CASSQRTGINYGYTF
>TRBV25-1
CASSDPMGGATKRGAQETQYF
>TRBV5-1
CASSRRGDGYTF
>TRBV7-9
CASRLGYQETQYF
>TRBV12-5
CASGLLQGYGIYTQYF
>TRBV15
CATSRGRERGYEQYF
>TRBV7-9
CASSQGLAHTDTQYF
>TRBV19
CASSIVPSTEAFF
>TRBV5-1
CASSRLAGETDTQYF
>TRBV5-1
CASSLGINRDTQYF
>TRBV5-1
CASSMTGGSRQPQHF
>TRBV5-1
CASSLNGGNNQPQHF
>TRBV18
CASSPQGQSSYNEQFF
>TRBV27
CASFLSGANVLTF
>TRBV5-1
CASSYPTSGVSSSYNEQFF
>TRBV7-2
CASTSGPGGDTQYF
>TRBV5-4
CASSLTGGREAFF
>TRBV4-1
CASSQEPGDYGYTF
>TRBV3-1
CASSLRYNEQFF
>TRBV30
CAGEGGSGTDTQYF
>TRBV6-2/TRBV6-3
CASSYPGPPTDTQYF
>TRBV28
CASGGYGYTF
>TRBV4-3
CASSPGTSGGSGANVLTF
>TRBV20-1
CSARDRGDPNYGYTF
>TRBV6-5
CASRPGGGLSEQYF
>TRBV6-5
CASSYSSGMVSGANVLTF
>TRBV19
CASSISRQFYGYTF
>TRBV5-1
CASSQAGANVLTF
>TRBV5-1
CASSLGTSGAPGTDTQYF
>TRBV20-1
CSARDGRALGGETQYF